This section outlines one TCR beta chain sequence together with its context. This clonotype has a count of ten or more. What this receptor recognizes is not known. Nothing much larger sits one base from this clone, and base qualities are not available. This sample is part of a study of neurological immune-mediated disorders (dated by TCRdb to the late 2010s). Concerning the study at large: The study compared peripheral blood TCR-beta repertoires of HTLV-I-associated myelopathy (HAM/TSP) patients, multiple sclerosis patients and healthy controls using UMI-based sequencing. The 90 to 120 TCR-beta libraries covered PBMC samples along with longitudinal samples, technical triplicates, and paired sorted CD4+ and CD8+ T-cell subsets. The cohort was made up of approximately 65 subjects, consisting of 15 or so HAM/TSP patients, some 34 multiple sclerosis patients and 20 healthy controls.

Via the germline V gene, CDR1 is SGHTA and CDR2 FQGTGA. From its cysteine to its phenylalanine, the CDR3 spans 16 amino acids. Only the CDR3 part of the read is kept: 48 bases, read in frame from the first base. Trimming accounts for 5 bases at V and 4 bases at J, while the number of junction bases matched to no gene is 8. Here is what the overall study found, with its caveats: TCR clonal expansion was highest in HAM/TSP patients and lowest in MS patients, with MS patients falling below even healthy controls. No identical CDR3 amino acid sequences were shared among expanded clones across subjects, suggesting private TCR-beta repertoires in all groups.

Healthy controls were blood bank volunteers in Maryland, USA. TCR libraries for sorted subsets were made from 750,000 to 1,000,000 sorted CD4+ or CD8+ T cells. Peripheral blood was subjected to Ficoll-Hypaque density gradient centrifugation to isolate PBMCs, which were then cryopreserved in liquid nitrogen. Paired sorted CD4+ and CD8+ subsets came from healthy controls, HAM/TSP patients and MS patients. To synthesize cDNA, template-switch 5'RACE was performed with a primer carrying a 10-nucleotide random unique molecular identifier so that each TCR transcript was tagged. Each sequencing run produced over 170 million TCR-beta sequences covering 15-18 subjects. Total RNA was extracted with the RNeasy kit. The KAPA Real-time Library Amplification kit was used to amplify TCR-beta VDJ regions with primers for the TCR constant region and the 5'RACE anchor. A first PCR added sample indexes and Illumina adaptors, and a second PCR then raised library yield. After purification with Ampure beads, the TCR product of roughly 650 bp was size-selected on a 2% E-gel SizeSelection system. Before pooling, library quality was checked on a Bioanalyzer, concentration was measured with Qubit, and libraries were quantified with the Kapa Library Quantification kit. An Illumina HiSeq 2500 was used to sequence the libraries paired-end at 2 x 150 bp. To increase sequence diversity, 25-30% phiX was spiked into each library pool. The original pipeline was this. Quality-filtered reads were processed with the UMI-based MiGEC pipeline, which removed over 75% of raw TCR sequences during error correction. VDJ genes were aligned to IMGT germline references, and clonotypes were defined by unique CDR3 amino acid sequence plus V-J genes. Clonal expansion, Shannon diversity and CDR3 relatedness were evaluated with VDJtools (CalcPairwiseDistances, ClusterSamples), while phylogenetic trees were built in CLCbio workbench. Clones with at least 8 unique UMIs were defined as expanded, with this threshold being based on coefficient-of-variation modelling across technical triplicates. TCRdb reprocessed the public reads (quality trimming at Q25 with fastp, clone calling with MiXCR) and kept in-frame beta chains. A single entry per CDR3 protein holds the most common genes and DNA from its merged rows. The V and J calls, along with clone size, are taken from TCRdb and not from the paper's own processing. Here the sample has approximately 30,000 distinct CDR3 sequences; less than 6% occur a single time. The ten largest clones add up to 2% to 2.5% of the sample.

The TCR was taken from a woman in her forties or fifties in good health. The rearranged segments are TRBV7-3 and TRBJ2-2, and TRBD2 aligns with 9 junction nucleotides. Sequencing was performed on CD4+ T cells from blood. The CDR3 region reads CASSPGLAVGTGELFF. In nucleotides, the sequence is TGTGCCAGCAGCCCGGGACTAGCCGTAGGCACCGGGGAGCTGTTTTTT.